Presented here are 28 T cell receptor beta chains from one specimen sequenced in a study of T cell responses to AZD1222 COVID-19 vaccine. Profiling relied on immunoSEQ multiplex PCR, and the TCRdb table lists in-frame clones only, not all of them. Of 150,000 to 200,000 clones detected, roughly 92% appear once; the ten largest clones hold around 1.5%. Sequences were derived from peripheral blood, sampled on day 0 of AZD1222 vaccination. Receptor source: an adult in good health.

The J gene is TRBJ2-6, the V gene TRBV30; 7 bases map to TRBD1. Germline CDR1 and CDR2: GTSNPN and SVGIG (reference sequence). The CDR3 is 15 residues long. V shed 2 bases and J 6 bases; nucleotides not matched to a gene: 7. The CDR3 DNA reads TGTGCCTGGAGTCGGACAGGAGGCCTGGCCAACGTCCTGACTTTC. Its translation is CAWSRTGGLANVLTF.

This chain joins TRBV6-2 or TRBV6-3 and TRBJ1-5; a weak D match, TRBD1 (6 bases). Germline CDR1 and CDR2: MNHEY and SVGEGT. The germline V and J ends were trimmed by 4 bases and 4 bases, with 11 bases remaining between them. The CDR3 has 14 amino acids. This CDR3 reads CASSWNRVNQPQHF. CDR3 DNA: TGTGCCAGCAGTTGGAACAGGGTAAATCAGCCCCAGCATTTT.

The chain is built from TRBV6-5 and TRBJ2-1; TRBD2 matches at 15 bases. The CDR3 runs 15 residues. Per the germline V gene, CDR1 is MNHEY and CDR2 is SVGAGI. With V trimmed by 6 bases and J by 15 bases, 12 bases remained unmatched. CDR3 loop: CASSGLAGGPGFWFF. DNA for the CDR3: TGTGCCAGCAGCGGACTAGCGGGGGGGCCGGGTTTTTGGTTCTTC.

V gene TRBV29-1 combines with J gene TRBJ1-1; 8 positions match TRBD1. Trimming at V came to 7 bases and at J to 6 bases, leaving 7 bases not matched to a gene. This CDR3 is 12 amino acids long. The germline V gene has CDR1 SQVTM and CDR2 ANQGSEA. The CDR3: CSADREVAEAFF. The CDR3 DNA is TGCAGCGCGGACAGGGAGGTGGCTGAAGCTTTCTTT.

This clone was seen once. J is TRBJ1-6 and V is TRBV15; 8 positions match TRBD1. Trimming cost V 3 bases and J 8 bases; bases outside gene matches: 6. The germline V gene has CDR1 LNHNV and CDR2 YYDKDF (reference sequence). This CDR3 contains 15 residues. CDR3 region: CATSSLQGVDSPLHF. The CDR3 bases are TGTGCCACCAGCAGTCTACAGGGGGTAGATTCACCCCTCCACTTT.

This chain joins TRBV27 and TRBJ2-7; TRBD2 agrees at 11 bases. The germline CDR1 and CDR2 sequences are MNHEY and SMNVEV (reference sequence). This CDR3 contains 14 residues. V shed 4 bases and J 6 bases; nucleotides not matched to a gene: 5. The CDR3 coding sequence is TGTGCCAGCAGTTCCGGGACTAGCGGAGGCGAGCAGTACTTC. This gives the protein CASSSGTSGGEQYF.

The V and J genes are TRBV3-1 (or the pseudogene TRBV3-2) and TRBJ1-6, with D unresolved. Germline CDR1 and CDR2: LGHDT and YNNKEL (reference sequence). The CDR3 totals 14 residues. The ends were cut back, 1 base at V and 7 bases at J, with 8 bases in the middle. This CDR3 is CASSQGHPNSPLHF. The CDR3 DNA reads TGTGCCAGCAGCCAAGGACATCCAAATTCACCCCTCCACTTT.

The J gene is TRBJ1-2, the V gene TRBV4-1; a weak D match, TRBD1 (5 bases). This CDR3 comprises 17 residues. Trimming cost V 0 bases and J 4 bases, with 18 bases left between them. The germline V gene has CDR1 MGHRA and CDR2 YSYEKL. The DNA for the CDR3 is TGCGCCAGCAGCCAAGATATGCGTGTGGGGGTGGCCTATGGCTACACCTTC. It yields the protein CASSQDMRVGVAYGYTF.

The CDR3 DNA reads as TGTGCCAGCAGCATACGACAGGGAATGAACACTGAAGCTTTCTTT. This translates into CASSIRQGMNTEAFF. The chain uses TRBV14 and TRBJ1-1; 7 positions match TRBD1. The germline gives CDR1 SGHDN, CDR2 FVKESK. With V trimmed by 5 bases and J by 0 bases, 6 bases remained unmatched. The CDR3 runs to 15 residues.

The genes are TRBV4-1 and TRBJ1-6; D remains unclear. CDR1 MGHRA and CDR2 YSYEKL come from the germline V gene. The CDR3 runs 16 residues. V gave up 0 bases and J gave up 7 bases, with 13 bases separating them. In nucleotides, the CDR3 is TGCGCCAGCAGCCAAGAGATCTGGACGCGAAATTCACCCCTCCACTTT. It encodes CASSQEIWTRNSPLHF.

This clone showed up just once. The CDR3 coding sequence is TGTGCCAGCAGAAATAGGGGGAACACTGAAGCTTTCTTT. Protein: CASRNRGNTEAFF. The chain couples TRBV6-5 to TRBJ1-1; possible D gene TRBD1, 5 bases. Germline V gene sequence: CDR1 MNHEY, CDR2 SVGAGI. V lost 6 bases, J lost 1 base, and 9 bases lay in between. The CDR3 runs to 13 residues.

The gene calls are TRBV2 and TRBJ2-6, with 8 bases fitting TRBD1. CDR3 length: 17 residues. The germline CDR1 and CDR2 sequences are SNHLY and FYNNEI. Germline trimming cut 4 bases from V and 0 bases from J; bases unmatched to any gene: 5. The DNA of the CDR3 is TGTGCCAGCAGTGTACACAGGGGGAGCTCTGGGGCCAACGTCCTGACTTTC. Its protein is CASSVHRGSSGANVLTF.

In nucleotides, the CDR3 is TGTGCCAGCAGCCAAGATTGGGCCGGGAGGCGGACTGAAGCTTTCTTT. It is translated as CASSQDWAGRRTEAFF. The gene calls are TRBV14 and TRBJ1-1, with D unresolved. V gave up 0 bases and J gave up 5 bases, with 16 bases separating them. Germline V gives CDR1 SGHDN, CDR2 FVKESK. The CDR3 length is 16 residues.

The chain uses TRBV9 and TRBJ2-3; TRBD2 might be the D (6 bases). The CDR3 runs 15 residues. Germline V gene lookup returns CDR1 SGDLS and CDR2 YYNGEE. Trimming removed 2 bases from V and 5 bases from J, with 15 bases in between. The CDR3 loop reads CASSVDHLAKDTQYF. CDR3 bases: TGTGCCAGCAGCGTCGACCACCTAGCGAAAGATACGCAGTATTTT.

This chain links TRBV3-1 (or the pseudogene TRBV3-2) with TRBJ2-3; no reliable D call. Trimming pared 3 bases from V and 0 bases from J, leaving 10 bases between. The CDR3 contains 15 residues. Germline V gene lookup returns CDR1 LGHDT and CDR2 YNNKEL (reference sequence). The CDR3 reads CASSHLRSSTDTQYF. For the CDR3, the DNA is TGTGCCAGCAGCCACCTGCGGTCTAGCACAGATACGCAGTATTTT.

The chain is built from TRBV7-3 and TRBJ2-2; no clear D. The germline V gene has CDR1 SGHTA and CDR2 FQGTGA. V lost 1 base and J lost 1, with 7 bases in between. This CDR3 has 15 residues. CDR3 sequence: CASSLNGLNTGELFF. CDR3 nucleotides: TGTGCCAGCAGCTTAAACGGCCTGAACACCGGGGAGCTGTTTTTT.

This chain joins TRBV2 and TRBJ1-4, with D possibly matching TRBD1 (5 bases). Germline-derived CDR1 and CDR2 are SNHLY and FYNNEI. With 5 bases removed from V and 4 bases from J, the gap between germline ends came to 20 bases. This CDR3 comprises 17 residues. The CDR3 DNA reads TGTGCCAGCAGTCTTTACCCGACCGGGACTCTTAATGAAAAACTGTTTTTT. Translating it yields CASSLYPTGTLNEKLFF.

V and J are TRBV5-1 and TRBJ1-1; the match to TRBD1 covers 8 bases. The germline CDR1 and CDR2 sequences are SGHRS and YFSETQ. This CDR3 has 14 residues. Unmatched junction bases numbered 7, after V lost 5 bases and J lost 4 bases. In DNA form, the CDR3 reads TGCGCCAGCAGTTATACAGGGGGGATCACTGAAGCTTTCTTT. Residues: CASSYTGGITEAFF.

The chain couples TRBV11-1 to TRBJ2-1; 8 bases fit TRBD2. The CDR3 is 14 amino acids. With V trimmed by 7 bases and J by 0 bases, 2 bases remained unmatched. The germline V gene encodes CDR1 SGHAT and CDR2 FQDESV (reference sequence). Here the CDR3 reads CASTSGSSYNEQFF. CDR3 in DNA: TGTGCCAGCACGAGCGGGAGCTCCTACAATGAGCAGTTCTTC.

The chain is built from TRBV29-1 and TRBJ2-4, with 11 bases identical to TRBD1. V dropped 3 bases and J dropped 3; count of bases not matched to a gene: 4. Germline V gives CDR1 SQVTM, CDR2 ANQGSEA. This CDR3 spans 15 amino acids. This chain's CDR3 is CSVETGTGGKNIQYF. As DNA, the CDR3 is TGCAGCGTTGAGACCGGGACAGGGGGCAAAAACATTCAGTACTTC.

The chain carries TRBV6-4 and TRBJ1-2, with 9 bases matching TRBD1. Germline V lookup: CDR1 MRHNA, CDR2 SNTAGT. The CDR3 extends over 15 amino acids. V was clipped by 6 bases and J by 8 bases; unmatched bases: 13. The CDR3 here is CASSLRDRELRGYTF. The DNA of the CDR3 is TGTGCCAGCAGCCTCCGGGACAGGGAATTGAGGGGCTACACCTTC.

This sequence joins TRBV6-5 and TRBJ1-1, with unresolved D. Trimming cost V 2 bases and J 0 bases, with 10 bases left between them. This CDR3 contains 15 residues. Germline values: CDR1 MNHEY, CDR2 SVGAGI. CDR3 DNA: TGTGCCAGCAGTTACACTTATAGGGTGAACACTGAAGCTTTCTTT. The encoded protein is CASSYTYRVNTEAFF.

This clone is a singleton in its sample. This chain links TRBV7-3 with TRBJ1-6, with D unresolved. Germline V gives CDR1 SGHTA, CDR2 FQGTGA. The CDR3 spans 14 residues. The V end was cut by 2 bases, the J end by 6 bases, with 8 bases between. CDR3 nucleotides: TGTGCCAGCAGCTTACAGGCTGTTAATTCACCCCTCCACTTT. This encodes CASSLQAVNSPLHF.

The chain joins TRBV15 to TRBJ1-3, with D possibly being TRBD1 (6 bases). The ends were cut back, 0 bases at V and 5 bases at J, with 20 bases in the middle. CDR1 is LNHNV, CDR2 YYDKDF, per germline (reference sequence). This CDR3 has 18 residues. CDR3 residues: CATSRDSGATFKRNTIYF. Here the CDR3 DNA reads TGTGCCACCAGCAGAGATTCAGGGGCCACATTCAAAAGAAACACCATATATTTT. The full variable domain, in which reference TRBV15 and TRBJ1-3 provide the parts outside the CDR3, is DAMVIQNPRYQVTQFGKPVTLSCSQTLNHNVMYWYQQKSSQAPKLLFHYYDKDFNNEADTPDNFQSRRPNTSFCFLDIRSPGLGDTAMYLCATSRDSGATFKRNTIYFGEGSWLTVV.

The rearrangement uses TRBV27 and TRBJ2-1; no firm D call. CDR3 length: 13 residues. V was trimmed by 5 bases and J by 9 bases, leaving 14 bases between them. Germline CDR1 and CDR2: MNHEY and SMNVEV (reference sequence). CDR3 amino acids: CASSPIRAPEQFF. The DNA of the CDR3 is TGTGCCAGCAGTCCGATTAGGGCGCCTGAGCAGTTCTTC.

The chain carries TRBV2 and TRBJ2-1; TRBD1 matches at 7 bases. V gave up 10 bases and J gave up 0 bases; unmatched junction bases: 9. In germline, CDR1 is SNHLY, CDR2 FYNNEI. The CDR3 has 15 residues. The CDR3 region is CATNSGQSSYNEQFF. CDR3 DNA sequence: TGTGCCACAAACTCGGGACAGAGCTCCTACAATGAGCAGTTCTTC.

V usage is TRBV9 and J usage is TRBJ2-1, with 12 bases fitting TRBD2. CDR1 is SGDLS, CDR2 YYNGEE, per germline. V lost 3 bases, J lost 6 bases, and 10 bases stayed unmatched. The CDR3 runs 17 residues. The CDR3 nucleotides read TGTGCCAGCAGCGGGTCCTCTAGCGGGGGGGCAAGCAATGAGCAGTTCTTC. Residues: CASSGSSSGGASNEQFF.

This clone was detected only a few times. The conserved phenylalanine or tryptophan is not found at the CDR3 terminus, so this likely reflects a read error. Because the CDR3's place on the DNA is in doubt, the DNA is left out and the CDR3 is given as listed by TCRdb. This rearrangement joins TRBV23-1 to TRBJ1-1. TRBV23-1 is flagged as an ORF with uncertain function. The CDR3 is 11 residues long, ends included. This chain's CDR3 is CASSQSFQGWG.